The present TCR beta chain was sequenced within a study of CD8 T cells in ankylosing spondylitis. Study-wide results and caveats: Reported data indicate significant enrichment of disease-linked clones within matched ankylosing spondylitis synovial fluid.

TCRdb redid the calling of the 5' RACE reads with MiXCR, one entry per CDR3 protein. Of about 150,000 distinct CDR3 sequences listed, about 10% are singletons. J lost 4 bases, V lost 2 bases, and 11 bases had no gene match. The CDR3 sequence is 17 residues long. Germline V lookup: CDR1 SGHRS, CDR2 YFSETQ. This clonotype has a count of ten or more. No antigen is known for it. The sequence derives from a female donor with ankylosing spondylitis or in good health (not recorded which). Sequences were obtained from blood, either unsorted or a sorted T cell fraction (not recorded which). The rearrangement links TRBV5-1 to TRBJ2-7, with 11 nucleotides matching TRBD1. Here the CDR3 reads CASSFKSGTGGTYEQYF. The CDR3 DNA reads as TGCGCCAGCAGCTTTAAATCCGGGACAGGGGGAACTTACGAGCAGTACTTC.